This T cell receptor (beta chain) was identified during a study of cytomegalovirus exposure and HLA in healthy donors. Study-level points and caveats: The availability of immune exposure information extended only to CMV serostatus. Several of the most significant clusters appeared linked to common viral pathogens, based on a later analysis.

The PCR contained 60 Vbeta and 13 Jbeta primers. TCRdb's copy holds only in-frame clones and misses some; the assay was immunoSEQ multiplex PCR. The sample consists of around 150,000 clones, 75% of them appearing once. The germline CDR1 and CDR2 sequences are SGHRS and YFSETQ. Trimming took 0 bases from V and 5 from J, leaving 16 bases between them. This CDR3 is built from 16 residues. In this sample, this clone turned up a few times. Antigen specificity is unknown. The sequence derives from a woman aged 50 to 60 in good health and CMV-seropositive. Input material: PBMCs. The rearrangement uses TRBV5-1 and TRBJ2-3; tentatively, D is TRBD1 (5 bases). In DNA, the CDR3 is TGCGCCAGCAGCTTGGTTAGTGGGGCCTTTAGAGATACGCAGTATTTT. It encodes CASSLVSGAFRDTQYF.